Following are 20 T cell receptor beta chains from one sample sequenced in a study of T cells in Graves' hyperthyroidism and ophthalmopathy. The source material, RNA transcripts, was used to amplify TCR beta CDR3 regions. A first-round RT-PCR of the TCR CDR3 used the HTBI primer set. TCRdb itself ran the multiplex PCR reads through MiXCR, one entry per CDR3 protein. The top ten hold about 3.5% of the sample, which has approximately 620,000 distinct CDR3 sequences, approximately 15% seen once. The sequencing sample was made of blood. Receptors were obtained from a woman in her forties with Graves' ophthalmopathy.

The chain combines TRBV11-2 with TRBJ1-3; no firm D call. Per germline, CDR1 SGHAT and CDR2 FQNNGV. The ends were cut back, 6 bases at V and 2 bases at J, with 11 bases in the middle. The CDR3 consists of 14 residues. The CDR3 is CASSWEGAGNTIYF. The DNA of the CDR3 is TGTGCCAGCAGTTGGGAGGGTGCTGGAAACACCATATATTTT.

At least ten counts were recorded for this clonotype. This chain links TRBV20-1 with TRBJ2-1; 12 bases match TRBD2. The CDR3 has 16 residues. CDR1 and CDR2 from the germline V gene are DFQATT and SNEGSKA (reference sequence). V gave up 2 bases and J gave up 4 bases; unmatched junction bases: 6. CDR3 sequence: CSARSQGLAGYNEQFF. CDR3 in DNA: TGCAGTGCTAGATCTCAAGGACTAGCGGGATACAATGAGCAGTTCTTC.

Only a few counts were recorded for this clonotype. The genes are TRBV5-6 and TRBJ1-1, with D unresolved. Germline V lookup: CDR1 SGHDT, CDR2 YYEEEE. The CDR3 consists of 14 residues. V gave up 0 bases and J gave up 3 bases, with 9 bases separating them. CDR3: CASSLGWRDTEAFF. The DNA for the CDR3 is TGTGCCAGCAGCTTGGGGTGGAGGGACACTGAAGCTTTCTTT.

This clonotype was detected many times. The genes are TRBV12-3 or TRBV12-4 and TRBJ2-1; 8 nucleotides agree with TRBD2. This CDR3 is built from 15 residues. Losses at the gene ends were 4 bases for V and 6 bases for J; bases not matched to a gene: 8. The CDR3 nucleotides are TGTGCCAGCAGTTGGGGACTAGGAGTCGGCAATGAGCAGTTCTTC. It encodes CASSWGLGVGNEQFF.

Regarding this clonotype: A clone one base away is much larger, so this may be a read error. This likely comes from a read error, as the CDR3 has no conserved phenylalanine or tryptophan at its end. In nucleotides, the CDR3 is TGTGCCAGCAGTTTCCGAACTGGTAGAGGTGACACTGAAGCTTTCCTT. Its translation: CASSFRTGRGDTEAFL. This chain links TRBV6-2 or TRBV6-3 with TRBJ1-1; D call uncertain. The CDR3 consists of 16 residues. The V end was cut by 4 bases, the J end by 3 bases, with 18 bases between. Germline CDR1 reads MNHEY; CDR2 reads SVGEGT.

The chain combines TRBV20-1 with TRBJ2-7; D is unclear. The CDR3 is made up of 15 amino acids. V shed 8 bases and J shed 0 bases, with 20 bases lying between them. The germline gives CDR1 DFQATT, CDR2 SNEGSKA (reference sequence). CDR3 coding DNA: TGCAGTTCTTCCAGGCCCTACCATACCTCCTACGAGCAGTACTTC. As protein: CSSSRPYHTSYEQYF.

This clonotype has a count of ten or more. The chain is built from TRBV6-4 and TRBJ2-3, with D possibly matching TRBD2 (6 bases). Germline CDR1 reads MRHNA; CDR2 reads SNTAGT. V dropped 2 bases and J dropped 2 bases, with 17 bases sitting between them. The CDR3 covers 17 residues. CDR3 coding DNA: TGTGCCAGCAGTGACCCCAAGACTAGTGAGCACACAGATACGCAGTATTTT. The encoded protein is CASSDPKTSEHTDTQYF.

This clonotype was observed many times. This chain uses TRBV28 with TRBJ1-2; D might be TRBD1 (5 bases). Germline loops: CDR1 MDHEN, CDR2 SYDVKM. CDR3 length equals 12 residues. Trimming took 10 bases from V and 4 from J, leaving 13 bases between them. DNA of the CDR3: TGTGCCACCTCGGGACGGATCTATGGCTACACCTTC. It encodes CATSGRIYGYTF.

Only a few counts were recorded for this clonotype. The chain uses TRBV7-6 and TRBJ1-3, with D unclear. Deletions cut 5 bases from V and 0 bases from J, with 11 bases between. The germline CDR1 and CDR2 sequences are SGHVS and FNYEAQ. The CDR3 has 15 amino acids. The CDR3 region is CASSRQPDSGNTIYF. The DNA for the CDR3 is TGTGCCAGCAGCCGCCAACCCGACTCTGGAAACACCATATATTTT.

The chain uses TRBV27 and TRBJ1-1; 11 nucleotides agree with TRBD1. V dropped 6 bases and J dropped 6; count of bases not matched to a gene: 3. The CDR3 runs to 13 residues. Germline V gene sequence: CDR1 MNHEY, CDR2 SMNVEV (reference sequence). The CDR3 DNA sequence: TGTGCCAGCAGCGGACAGGGGGCTGCTGAAGCTTTCTTT. Amino acids: CASSGQGAAEAFF.

The rearrangement links TRBV7-9 to TRBJ1-4; TRBD1 is a possible D gene (6 bases). The CDR3 is 14 residues long. Per the germline V gene, CDR1 is SEHNR and CDR2 is FQNEAQ (reference sequence). Trimming removed 6 bases at V and 5 bases at J, with 13 bases between. CDR3 DNA: TGTGCCAGCAGTTCTAAGGGGGTCAATGAAAAACTGTTTTTT. It translates to CASSSKGVNEKLFF.

This clonotype was recorded a few times. The rearrangement links TRBV6-1 to TRBJ2-7, with TRBD2 matching over 14 bases. Trimming cost V 6 bases and J 6 bases; bases outside gene matches: 4. This CDR3 comprises 14 residues. Germline V gene sequence: CDR1 MNHNS, CDR2 SASEGT. CDR3 amino acids: CASRGLAGDREQYF. CDR3 in DNA: TGTGCCAGCAGGGGACTAGCGGGAGATCGCGAGCAGTACTTC.

The table lists this clonotype with many counts. The rearrangement joins TRBV28 to TRBJ2-7, with TRBD1 matching 9 bases. J lost 5 bases, V lost 8 bases, and 7 bases had no gene match. Germline V CDR1 and CDR2: MDHEN, SYDVKM. This CDR3 contains 13 residues. The CDR3 protein is CASGGGQGDEQYF. For the CDR3, the DNA is TGTGCCAGCGGAGGGGGACAGGGTGACGAGCAGTACTTC.

This chain links TRBV11-1 with TRBJ2-5; possibly TRBD1 or TRBD2 for D (5 bases each). V was cut by 8 bases and J by 2 bases, with 21 bases left in between. The CDR3 spans 16 residues. Germline V gives CDR1 SGHAT, CDR2 FQDESV (reference sequence). CDR3 sequence: CASRKSGGNWQETQYF. Here the CDR3 DNA reads TGTGCCAGCCGCAAGAGTGGGGGTAACTGGCAAGAGACCCAGTACTTC.

This clonotype was seen only a few times. CDR3 sequence: CASSPGGGTTYEQYF. In nucleotides, the CDR3 is TGCGCCAGCAGCCCTGGAGGAGGCACTACCTACGAGCAGTACTTC. The chain links TRBV5-1 to TRBJ2-7; possible D gene TRBD2, 5 bases. CDR3 length: 15 residues. In germline, CDR1 is SGHRS, CDR2 YFSETQ. V was trimmed by 4 bases and J by 2 bases, leaving 16 bases between them.

The gene calls are TRBV28 and TRBJ1-4; D gene uncertain. There are 14 residues in the CDR3. The V gene's germline CDR1 is MDHEN and CDR2 SYDVKM. V was shortened by 1 base and J by 12 bases, with 15 bases between the two germline ends. CDR3 amino acids: CASSLSDGFSELFF. DNA of the CDR3: TGTGCCAGCAGTTTATCGGACGGGTTTAGCGAACTGTTTTTT. Together with reference TRBV28 and TRBJ1-4, the CDR3 gives the full variable domain: DVKVTQSSRYLVKRTGEKVFLECVQDMDHENMFWYRQDPGLGLRLIYFSYDVKMKEKGDIPEGYSVSREKKERFSLILESASTNQTSMYLCASSLSDGFSELFFGSGTQLSVL.

Note on this clonotype: One base away lies a much larger clone, so this may be a sequencing read error. The V call is TRBV28, the J call TRBJ1-6, with 9 bases fitting TRBD1. Germline V gives CDR1 MDHEN, CDR2 SYDVKM. Losses at the gene ends were 7 bases for V and 4 bases for J; bases not matched to a gene: 8. This CDR3 is 16 amino acids long. The CDR3 nucleotides are TGTGCCAGCAAGGTCAACGGGACAGGGTATAATTCACCCCTCCACTTT. Encoded protein: CASKVNGTGYNSPLHF.

This clonotype was counted at least ten times. This chain links TRBV6-2 or TRBV6-3 with TRBJ1-6; D is uncertain. This CDR3 has 15 amino acids. Germline V gene sequence: CDR1 MNHEY, CDR2 SVGEGT. V dropped 4 bases and J dropped 0 bases, with 7 bases sitting between them. This CDR3 is CASSFASSYNSPLHF. Here the CDR3 DNA reads TGTGCCAGCAGTTTTGCGAGCTCCTATAATTCACCCCTCCACTTT.

This clonotype came up a few times. The genes are TRBV5-1 and TRBJ1-5; D is undetermined. V was trimmed by 0 bases and J by 0 bases, leaving 7 bases between them. The CDR3 has 15 residues. Germline CDR1 and CDR2: SGHRS and YFSETQ. The CDR3 reads CASSLEGYSNQPQHF. For the CDR3, the DNA is TGCGCCAGCAGCTTGGAAGGATATAGCAATCAGCCCCAGCATTTT.

This clonotype showed up just a few times. V gene TRBV28 combines with J gene TRBJ2-2; the match to TRBD2 covers 9 bases. With V trimmed by 6 bases and J by 5 bases, 16 bases remained unmatched. The CDR3 has 18 amino acids. Germline values: CDR1 MDHEN, CDR2 SYDVKM. CDR3 DNA sequence: TGTGCCAGCAGCACACCAACGGGGCGGGAGGGTAGGACCGGGGAGCTGTTTTTT. It translates to CASSTPTGREGRTGELFF. The variable domain in full, completed from reference TRBV28 and TRBJ2-2, reads DVKVTQSSRYLVKRTGEKVFLECVQDMDHENMFWYRQDPGLGLRLIYFSYDVKMKEKGDIPEGYSVSREKKERFSLILESASTNQTSMYLCASSTPTGREGRTGELFFGEGSRLTVL.